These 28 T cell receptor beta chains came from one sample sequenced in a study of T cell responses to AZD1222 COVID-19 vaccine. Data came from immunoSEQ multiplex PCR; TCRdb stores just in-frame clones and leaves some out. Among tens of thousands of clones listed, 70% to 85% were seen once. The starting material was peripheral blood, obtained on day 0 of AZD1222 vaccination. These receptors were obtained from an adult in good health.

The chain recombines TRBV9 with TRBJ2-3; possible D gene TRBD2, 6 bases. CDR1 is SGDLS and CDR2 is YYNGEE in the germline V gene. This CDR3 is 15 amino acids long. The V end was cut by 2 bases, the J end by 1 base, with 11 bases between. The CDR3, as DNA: TGTGCCAGCAGCGTGGGAGGTCCGGGCACAGATACGCAGTATTTT. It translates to CASSVGGPGTDTQYF.

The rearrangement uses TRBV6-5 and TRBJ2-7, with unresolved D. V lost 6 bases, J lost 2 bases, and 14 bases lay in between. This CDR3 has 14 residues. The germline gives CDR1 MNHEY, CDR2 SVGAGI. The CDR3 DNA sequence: TGTGCCAGCAGCTGGGCGGAGAATACCTACGAGCAGTACTTC. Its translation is CASSWAENTYEQYF.

The CDR3 DNA reads as TGCGCCAGCAGCCAAGGAATCCATCCGGGACAGACCTATGGCTACACCTTC. It translates to CASSQGIHPGQTYGYTF. The chain joins TRBV4-1 to TRBJ1-2; 7 positions agree with TRBD1. Per germline, CDR1 MGHRA and CDR2 YSYEKL. The CDR3 covers 17 residues. Trimming cost V 1 base and J 4 bases; bases outside gene matches: 12.

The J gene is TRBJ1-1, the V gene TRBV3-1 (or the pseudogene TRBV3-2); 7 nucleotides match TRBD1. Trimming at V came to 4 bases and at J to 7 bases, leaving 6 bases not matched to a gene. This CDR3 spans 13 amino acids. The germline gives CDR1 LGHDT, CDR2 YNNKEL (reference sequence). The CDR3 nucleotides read TGTGCCAGCAGCCTTAGGGGGCATGGTGAAGCTTTCTTT. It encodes CASSLRGHGEAFF.

The CDR3 reads CASSSDGGEQFF. The CDR3 coding sequence is TGCGCCAGCAGCTCAGACGGGGGTGAGCAGTTCTTC. V usage is TRBV5-1 and J usage is TRBJ2-1; tentative D call: TRBD2 (6 bases). With 3 bases removed from V and 9 bases from J, the gap between germline ends came to 10 bases. From germline, CDR1 is SGHRS and CDR2 YFSETQ. This CDR3 has 12 residues.

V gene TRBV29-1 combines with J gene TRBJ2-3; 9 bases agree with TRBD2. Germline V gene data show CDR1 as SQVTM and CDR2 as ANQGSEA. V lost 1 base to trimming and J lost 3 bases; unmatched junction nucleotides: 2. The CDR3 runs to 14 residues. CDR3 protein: CSVEAREGTDTQYF. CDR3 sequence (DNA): TGCAGCGTTGAAGCGCGGGAGGGGACAGATACGCAGTATTTT.

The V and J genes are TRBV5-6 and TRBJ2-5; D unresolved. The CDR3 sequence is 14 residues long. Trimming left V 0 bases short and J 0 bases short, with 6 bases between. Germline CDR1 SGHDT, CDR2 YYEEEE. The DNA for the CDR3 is TGTGCCAGCAGCTTGGGTGGGAACCAAGAGACCCAGTACTTC. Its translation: CASSLGGNQETQYF. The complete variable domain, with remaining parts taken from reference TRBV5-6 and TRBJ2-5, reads DAGVTQSPTHLIKTRGQQVTLRCSPKSGHDTVSWYQQALGQGPQFIFQYYEEEERQRGNFPDRFSGHQFPNYSSELNVNALLLGDSALYLCASSLGGNQETQYFGPGTRLLVL.

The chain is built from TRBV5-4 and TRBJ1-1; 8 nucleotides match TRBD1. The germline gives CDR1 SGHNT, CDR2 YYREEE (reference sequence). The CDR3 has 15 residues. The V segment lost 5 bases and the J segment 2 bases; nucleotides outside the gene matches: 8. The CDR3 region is CASSSWTGTNTEAFF. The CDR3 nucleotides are TGTGCCAGCAGTTCCTGGACAGGGACCAACACTGAAGCTTTCTTT. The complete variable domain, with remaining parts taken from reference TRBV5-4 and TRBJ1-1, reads ETGVTQSPTHLIKTRGQQVTLRCSSQSGHNTVSWYQQALGQGPQFIFQYYREEENGRGNFPPRFSGLQFPNYSSELNVNALELDDSALYLCASSSWTGTNTEAFFGQGTRLTVV.

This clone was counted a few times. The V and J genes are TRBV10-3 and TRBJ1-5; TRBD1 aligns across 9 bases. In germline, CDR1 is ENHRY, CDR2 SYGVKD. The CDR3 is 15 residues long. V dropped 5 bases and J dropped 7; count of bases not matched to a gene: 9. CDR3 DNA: TGTGCCATCAGTTGGGGGACAGGGCAAGGGCAGCCCCAGCATTTT. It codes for CAISWGTGQGQPQHF.

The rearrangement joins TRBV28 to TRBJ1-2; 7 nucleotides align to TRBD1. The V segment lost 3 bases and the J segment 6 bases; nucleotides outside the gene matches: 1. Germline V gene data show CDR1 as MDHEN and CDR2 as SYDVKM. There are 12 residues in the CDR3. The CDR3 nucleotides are TGTGCCAGCAGTTTGGGACAGCATGGCTACACCTTC. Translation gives CASSLGQHGYTF.

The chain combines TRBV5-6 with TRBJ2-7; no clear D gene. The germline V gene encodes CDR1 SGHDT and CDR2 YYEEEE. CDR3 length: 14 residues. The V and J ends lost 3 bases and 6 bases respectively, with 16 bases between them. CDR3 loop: CASSSYGFTPEQYF. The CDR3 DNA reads TGTGCCAGCAGCTCATATGGCTTCACACCCGAGCAGTACTTC.

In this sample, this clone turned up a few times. Here the CDR3 reads CASSLARTGTEKLFF. In nucleotides, the CDR3 is TGTGCCAGCAGCTTAGCGCGGACAGGTACTGAAAAACTGTTTTTT. This chain connects TRBV7-9 to TRBJ1-4, with 7 bases fitting TRBD1. The CDR3 spans 15 residues. Germline values: CDR1 SEHNR, CDR2 FQNEAQ (reference sequence). The V gene end was trimmed by 0 bases and the J gene end by 7 bases; junction bases not matched to a gene: 5. Full variable domain (remainder filled in from reference TRBV7-9 and TRBJ1-4): DTGVSQNPRHKITKRGQNVTFRCDPISEHNRLYWYRQTLGQGPEFLTYFQNEAQLEKSRLLSDRFSAERPKGSFSTLEIQRTEQGDSAMYLCASSLARTGTEKLFFGSGTQLSVL.

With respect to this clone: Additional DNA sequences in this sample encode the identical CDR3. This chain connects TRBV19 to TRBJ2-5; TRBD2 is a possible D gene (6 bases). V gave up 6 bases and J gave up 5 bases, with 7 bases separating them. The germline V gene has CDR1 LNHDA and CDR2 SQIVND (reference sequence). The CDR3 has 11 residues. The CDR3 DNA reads TGTGCCAGTAGAGGAGGGGAGACCCAGTACTTC. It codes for CASRGGETQYF.

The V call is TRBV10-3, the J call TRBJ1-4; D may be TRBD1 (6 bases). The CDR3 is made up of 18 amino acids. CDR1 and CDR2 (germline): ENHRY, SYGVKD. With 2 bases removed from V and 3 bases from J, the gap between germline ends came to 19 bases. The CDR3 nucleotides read TGTGCCATCAGTGAGCGTGGCAGGGGTATCGGGTCTAATGAAAAACTGTTTTTT. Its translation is CAISERGRGIGSNEKLFF.

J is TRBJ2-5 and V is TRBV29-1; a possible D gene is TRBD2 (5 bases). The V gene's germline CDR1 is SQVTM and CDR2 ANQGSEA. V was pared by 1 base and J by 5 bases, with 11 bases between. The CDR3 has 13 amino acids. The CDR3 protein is CSVEVGRRETQYF. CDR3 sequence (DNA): TGCAGCGTTGAAGTAGGCAGGAGGGAGACCCAGTACTTC.

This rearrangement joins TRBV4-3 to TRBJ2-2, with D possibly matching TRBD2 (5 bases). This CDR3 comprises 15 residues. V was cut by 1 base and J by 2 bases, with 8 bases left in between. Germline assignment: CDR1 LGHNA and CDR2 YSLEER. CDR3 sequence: CASSQVASNTGELFF. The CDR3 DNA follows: TGCGCCAGCAGCCAAGTCGCTAGCAACACCGGGGAGCTGTTTTTT.

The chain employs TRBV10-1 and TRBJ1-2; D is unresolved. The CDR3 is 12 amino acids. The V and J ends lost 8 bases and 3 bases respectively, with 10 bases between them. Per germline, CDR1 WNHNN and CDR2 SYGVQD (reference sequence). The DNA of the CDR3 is TGCGCCAGCTCCGCTGGGGACTATGGCTACACCTTC. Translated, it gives CASSAGDYGYTF.

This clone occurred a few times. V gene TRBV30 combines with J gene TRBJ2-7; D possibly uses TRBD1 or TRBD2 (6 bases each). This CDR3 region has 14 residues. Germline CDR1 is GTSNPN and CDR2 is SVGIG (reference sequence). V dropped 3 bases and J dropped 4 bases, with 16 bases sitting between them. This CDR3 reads CAWSRKGGEYEQYF. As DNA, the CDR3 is TGTGCCTGGAGCCGAAAGGGGGGAGAGTACGAGCAGTACTTC. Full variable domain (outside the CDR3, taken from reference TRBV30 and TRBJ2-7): SQTIHQWPATLVQPVGSPLSLECTVEGTSNPNLYWYRQAAGRGLQLLFYSVGIGQISSEVPQNLSASRPQDRQFILSSKKLLLSDSGFYLCAWSRKGGEYEQYFGPGTRLTVT.

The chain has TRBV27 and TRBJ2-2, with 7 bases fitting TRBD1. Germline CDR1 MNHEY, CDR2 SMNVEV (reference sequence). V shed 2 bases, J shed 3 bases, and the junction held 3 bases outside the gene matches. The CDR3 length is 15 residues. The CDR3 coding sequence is TGTGCCAGCAGTTTAGAAGGGGGCTACACCGGGGAGCTGTTTTTT. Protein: CASSLEGGYTGELFF.

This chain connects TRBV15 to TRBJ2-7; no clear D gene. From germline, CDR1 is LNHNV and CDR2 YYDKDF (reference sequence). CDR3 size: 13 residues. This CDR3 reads CGSQIGDSYEQYF. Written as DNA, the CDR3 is TGTGGATCCCAGATCGGTGATTCCTACGAGCAGTACTTC.

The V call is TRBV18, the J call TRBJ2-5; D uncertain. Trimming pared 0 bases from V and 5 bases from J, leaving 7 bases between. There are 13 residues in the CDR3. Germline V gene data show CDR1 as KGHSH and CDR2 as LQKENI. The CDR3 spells CASSPPSTETQYF. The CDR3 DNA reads TGTGCCAGCTCACCACCTAGCACGGAGACCCAGTACTTC. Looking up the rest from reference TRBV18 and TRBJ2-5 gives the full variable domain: NAGVMQNPRHLVRRRGQEARLRCSPMKGHSHVYWYRQLPEEGLKFMVYLQKENIIDESGMPKERFSAEFPKEGPSILRIQQVVRGDSAAYFCASSPPSTETQYFGPGTRLLVL.

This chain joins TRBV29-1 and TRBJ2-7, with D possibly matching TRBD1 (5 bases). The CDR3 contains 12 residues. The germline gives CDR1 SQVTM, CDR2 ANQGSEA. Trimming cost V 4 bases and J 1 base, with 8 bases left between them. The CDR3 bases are TGCAGCGTTGTAAGGGGATCCTACGAGCAGTACTTC. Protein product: CSVVRGSYEQYF.

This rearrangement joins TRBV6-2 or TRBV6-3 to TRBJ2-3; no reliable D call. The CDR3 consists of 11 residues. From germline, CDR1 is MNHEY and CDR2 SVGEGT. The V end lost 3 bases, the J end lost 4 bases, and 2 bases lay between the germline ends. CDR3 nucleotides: TGTGCCAGCAGTTATGCAGATACGCAGTATTTT. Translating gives CASSYADTQYF.

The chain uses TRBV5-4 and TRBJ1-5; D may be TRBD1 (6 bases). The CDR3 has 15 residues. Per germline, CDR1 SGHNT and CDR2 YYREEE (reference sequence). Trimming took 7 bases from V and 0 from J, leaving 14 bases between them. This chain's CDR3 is CASSVGGGSNQPQHF. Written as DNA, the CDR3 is TGTGCCAGCTCCGTAGGGGGAGGTAGCAATCAGCCCCAGCATTTT.

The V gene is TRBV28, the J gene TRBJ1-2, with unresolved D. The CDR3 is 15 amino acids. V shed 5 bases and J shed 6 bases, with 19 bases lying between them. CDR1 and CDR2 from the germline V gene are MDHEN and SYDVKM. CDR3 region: CASSTTEFGLNGYTF. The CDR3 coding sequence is TGTGCCAGCAGTACCACAGAGTTCGGGCTAAATGGCTACACCTTC.

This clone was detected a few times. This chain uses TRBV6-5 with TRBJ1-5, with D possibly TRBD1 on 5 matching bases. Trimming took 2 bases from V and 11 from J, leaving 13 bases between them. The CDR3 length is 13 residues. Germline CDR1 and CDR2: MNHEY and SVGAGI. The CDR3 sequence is CASSYGGTTAQHF. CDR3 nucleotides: TGTGCCAGCAGTTACGGGGGGACTACGGCCCAGCATTTT.

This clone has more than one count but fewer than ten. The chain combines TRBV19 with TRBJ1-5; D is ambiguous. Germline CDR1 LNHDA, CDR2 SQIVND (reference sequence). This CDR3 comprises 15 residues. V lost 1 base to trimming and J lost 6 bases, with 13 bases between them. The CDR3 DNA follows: TGTGCCAGTAGTATAGGGCAGGCCACTAGTCAGCCCCAGCATTTT. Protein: CASSIGQATSQPQHF.

The CDR3 protein is CASSPYQPTGFEQYF. CDR3 in DNA: TGTGCCAGCAGTCCCTACCAACCGACAGGTTTCGAGCAGTACTTC. V usage is TRBV6-2 or TRBV6-3 and J usage is TRBJ2-7, with D tentatively TRBD1 (6 bases). The V end lost 5 bases, the J end lost 6 bases, and 20 bases lay between the germline ends. The CDR3 is 15 residues long. Germline V gene sequence: CDR1 MNHEY, CDR2 SVGEGT.